The 10 T cell receptor beta chains given below trace back to one sample, sequenced in a study of human T cells and chemical hapten exposure. Described time point: patch test 1, 2 weeks after DPC sensitization. The treatment is: therapeutic diphenylcyclopropenone sensitization with weekly scalp DPC. TCRdb reprocessed the RACE reads with MiXCR, giving one entry per CDR3 protein. The table records about 120,000 distinct CDR3 sequences, approximately 13% of them present only once. Specimen: whole blood, collected in connection with sensitization to the hapten diphenylcyclopropenone (DPC). The receptors derive from a man younger than 35 with alopecia areata. Some clones in this sample may be carry-over from other donors' samples.

The chain combines TRBV5-4 with TRBJ2-5; the D is unclear. From germline, CDR1 is SGHNT and CDR2 YYREEE (reference sequence). The length of the CDR3 is 13 residues. Trimming shortened V by 2 bases and J by 2 bases, and 7 bases separated the two germline ends. CDR3 loop: CASSFALQETQYF. The CDR3 region has the DNA TGTGCCAGCAGCTTTGCACTGCAAGAGACCCAGTACTTC.

This clonotype was seen a few times. CDR3 sequence: CASRVDREQYF. In DNA form, the CDR3 reads TGTGCCAGCAGAGTAGACCGCGAGCAGTACTTC. The rearrangement links TRBV12-3 or TRBV12-4 to TRBJ2-7; D gene uncertain. The V end was cut by 6 bases, the J end by 6 bases, with 9 bases between. This CDR3 spans 11 amino acids.

The rearrangement uses TRBV20-1 and TRBJ1-5; 9 bases agree with TRBD1. The CDR3 loop spans 16 amino acids. Germline V CDR1 and CDR2: DFQATT, SNEGSKA (reference sequence). V lost 3 bases, J lost 4 bases, and 10 bases stayed unmatched. The CDR3: CSASQTGGRGNQPQHF. CDR3 bases: TGCAGTGCTAGCCAGACAGGGGGAAGAGGGAATCAGCCCCAGCATTTT.

This clonotype was detected ten times or more. This chain links TRBV25-1 with TRBJ1-4, with 7 bases matching TRBD1. V lost 4 bases and J lost 4; bases outside the gene matches: 6. The CDR3 is 15 amino acids. Germline CDR1 reads MGHDK; CDR2 reads SYGVNS. The CDR3 spells CASSGSTGHNEKLFF. The CDR3 DNA is TGTGCCAGCAGTGGTTCGACAGGGCATAATGAAAAACTGTTTTTT.

In its sample, this clonotype was seen a few times. The rearrangement links TRBV20-1 to TRBJ2-1; possible D gene TRBD1, 6 bases. The CDR3 spans 15 residues. Trimming removed 2 bases at V and 5 bases at J, with 16 bases between. Germline-derived CDR1 and CDR2 are DFQATT and SNEGSKA (reference sequence). CDR3 in amino acids: CSARQLQGRNNEQFF. The CDR3 nucleotides are TGCAGTGCTAGACAGCTCCAGGGGCGGAACAATGAGCAGTTCTTC.

The J gene is TRBJ2-1, the V gene TRBV5-1; 10 bases are a match to TRBD1. Germline V gene data show CDR1 as SGHRS and CDR2 as YFSETQ. J lost 10 bases, V lost 4 bases, and 14 bases had no gene match. The CDR3 totals 16 residues. The CDR3 spells CASSPPRGTGAREQFF. CDR3 nucleotide sequence: TGCGCCAGCAGCCCCCCTCGGGGGACAGGGGCAAGGGAGCAGTTCTTC.

This clonotype came up a few times. The genes are TRBV7-2 and TRBJ1-2; 7 nucleotides agree with TRBD1. CDR3 size: 14 residues. CDR1 is SGHTA, CDR2 FQGNSA, per germline. The V and J ends lost 1 base and 6 bases, in that order; junction bases with no gene match: 5. The CDR3 is CASSLVDRDHGYTF. The CDR3 DNA follows: TGTGCCAGCAGCTTAGTCGACAGGGACCATGGCTACACCTTC.

The chain joins TRBV5-1 to TRBJ1-2; D not resolved. Germline V gives CDR1 SGHRS, CDR2 YFSETQ. The CDR3 has 12 amino acids. Trimming shortened V by 4 bases and J by 4 bases, and 8 bases separated the two germline ends. The CDR3 nucleotides are TGCGCCAGCAGCGAGTGGACCTATGGCTACACCTTC. Residues: CASSEWTYGYTF. The full variable domain, rest sourced from reference TRBV5-1 and TRBJ1-2, is KAGVTQTPRYLIKTRGQQVTLSCSPISGHRSVSWYQQTPGQGLQFLFEYFSETQRNKGNFPGRFSGRQFSNSRSEMNVSTLELGDSALYLCASSEWTYGYTFGSGTRLTVV.

The chain links TRBV6-1 to TRBJ1-3; no clear D gene. V was pared by 2 bases and J by 0 bases, with 17 bases between. Germline lookup yields CDR1 MNHNS and CDR2 SASEGT. CDR3 size: 18 residues. The CDR3 reads CASSEPVRQTLSGNTIYF. The CDR3 DNA reads as TGTGCCAGCAGTGAACCTGTCAGACAAACTCTCTCTGGAAACACCATATATTTT.

This clonotype has more than one count but fewer than ten. This chain uses TRBV20-1 with TRBJ2-1; D is uncertain. The V end lost 6 bases, the J end lost 6 bases, and 18 bases lay between the germline ends. The CDR3 has 14 amino acids. Germline CDR1 reads DFQATT; CDR2 reads SNEGSKA (reference sequence). CDR3 sequence (DNA): TGCAGTGCAAAAAGGGATGCCCCCACCAATGAGCAGTTCTTC. Translating gives CSAKRDAPTNEQFF.